The present T cell receptor beta chain was sequenced within a study of glioma-infiltrating T cells. To note about this clonotype: Its antigen is unknown.

General study results and limits: Tissue-blood divergence was below expectation in non-neoplastic patients, above in gliomas. Shared blood CDR3 signature motifs marked patients with low tissue-blood divergence. Only very few CDR3 sequences appeared in both tissue and blood.

Using RNA template, CDR3s of TCR alpha and beta were amplified with iRepertoire arm-PCR. Via MiXCR, TCRdb re-called the multiplex PCR reads, giving one row per CDR3 protein. The top ten hold around 13% of the sample, which has around 350,000 distinct CDR3 sequences, about 40% seen once. The TCR originated in a human donor with low-grade glioma or glioblastoma, undergoing nonglioma brain surgery, or in good health (not recorded which). Specimen: glioma tissue, nonneoplastic brain tissue, or PBMCs (not recorded which).

The chain's CDR3 is CASSLIARPPGELFF. CDR3 nucleotide sequence: TGTGCCAGCAGTTTAATAGCGCGGCCCCCCGGGGAGCTGTTTTTT. The chain combines TRBV27 with TRBJ2-2; D is perhaps TRBD2 (5 bases). This CDR3 contains 15 residues. Trimming removed 2 bases from V and 6 bases from J, with 13 bases in between. Germline CDR1 and CDR2: MNHEY and SMNVEV (reference sequence).